The 10 T cell receptor beta chains reported below all come from one sample, sequenced in a study of T cell responses to AZD1222 COVID-19 vaccine. Clones were sequenced by immunoSEQ multiplex PCR, and TCRdb holds only the in-frame ones, with some missing. The repertoire holds around 91,000 clones, around nine tenths seen once, with roughly 19% in the top ten. The specimen comprised peripheral blood, sampled on day 0 of AZD1222 vaccination. The receptors were gathered from an adult in good health.

The chain links TRBV11-2 to TRBJ2-3; no clear D gene. V was trimmed by 5 bases and J by 4 bases, leaving 7 bases between them. This CDR3 contains 12 residues. Germline CDR1 SGHAT, CDR2 FQNNGV. The CDR3 loop is CASSQRADTQYF. The CDR3 bases are TGTGCCAGCAGCCAACGCGCAGATACGCAGTATTTT.

V usage is TRBV6-1 and J usage is TRBJ1-2; the match to TRBD1 covers 9 bases. Per germline, CDR1 MNHNS and CDR2 SASEGT. After removal of 1 base from V and 6 bases from J, the junction contained 3 bases not matched to a gene. There are 14 residues in the CDR3. The CDR3 DNA reads TGTGCCAGCAGTGAAGTGGGACAGGGAGATGGCTACACCTTC. Protein: CASSEVGQGDGYTF.

The V call is TRBV5-4, the J call TRBJ1-2; a possible D gene is TRBD1 (6 bases). This CDR3 has 14 amino acids. V was pared by 0 bases and J by 2 bases, with 8 bases between. The germline V gene encodes CDR1 SGHNT and CDR2 YYREEE (reference sequence). CDR3 nucleotide sequence: TGTGCCAGCAGCTTGGGGGGGGCCAACTATGGCTACACCTTC. It specifies CASSLGGANYGYTF.

This sequence joins TRBV28 and TRBJ1-6; D ambiguous. The CDR3 runs to 13 residues. Germline lookup yields CDR1 MDHEN and CDR2 SYDVKM. With 7 bases removed from V and 14 bases from J, the gap between germline ends came to 18 bases. The CDR3 protein is CASTSGPRVALHF. The CDR3 nucleotides are TGTGCCAGCACCTCCGGCCCTAGGGTGGCCCTCCACTTT. The variable domain in full, with the rest retrieved from reference TRBV28 and TRBJ1-6, is DVKVTQSSRYLVKRTGEKVFLECVQDMDHENMFWYRQDPGLGLRLIYFSYDVKMKEKGDIPEGYSVSREKKERFSLILESASTNQTSMYLCASTSGPRVALHFGNGTRLTVT.

The chain uses TRBV21-1 and TRBJ2-2; the table's TRBD2 call for D was not verified on the DNA. TRBV21-1 is classified as a pseudogene. This CDR3 region has 16 residues. DNA for the CDR3: TGTGCCAGCAGCAAAAGGAGGTCCGAGAACACCGGGGAGCTGTTTTTT. Its protein is CASSKRRSENTGELFF.

The V gene is TRBV16, the J gene TRBJ1-3; D is unclear. Trimming took off 2 bases at V and 0 bases at J, with 5 bases between the two ends. Germline loops: CDR1 KGHSY, CDR2 FQNENV. The CDR3 length is 14 residues. As DNA, the CDR3 is TGTGCCAGCAGCCAAGGCCTCTCTGGAAACACCATATATTTT. Encoded protein: CASSQGLSGNTIYF.

This rearrangement joins TRBV7-8 to TRBJ2-7; D unclear. The germline V gene encodes CDR1 SGHVS and CDR2 FQNEAQ. There are 13 residues in the CDR3. Between the trimmed V and J ends, which lost 3 bases and 4 bases, there was a span of 10 bases. This CDR3 reads CASSFNDGYEQYF. The CDR3 coding sequence is TGTGCCAGCAGCTTCAATGATGGATACGAGCAGTACTTC.

This clone was counted once. The V gene is TRBV20-1, the J gene TRBJ1-2; D call uncertain. Germline V gene lookup returns CDR1 DFQATT and CDR2 SNEGSKA (reference sequence). Trimming shortened V by 3 bases and J by 6 bases, and 11 bases separated the two germline ends. This CDR3 spans 12 amino acids. The CDR3 DNA reads as TGCAGTGCTAGTCCCCTGAGGGATGGCTACACCTTC. Its translation: CSASPLRDGYTF.

CDR3 in DNA: TGTGCCAGCAGCTTAACGACCACCGGGGAGCTGTTTTTT. Translated, it gives CASSLTTTGELFF. The chain carries TRBV7-3 and TRBJ2-2; D is unclear. There are 13 residues in the CDR3. CDR1 and CDR2 (germline): SGHTA, FQGTGA. The V end lost 0 bases, the J end lost 4 bases, and 3 bases lay between the germline ends.

The V gene is TRBV23-1, the J gene TRBJ1-2, with D possibly TRBD1 on 5 matching bases. TRBV23-1 carries the ORF label, with uncertain function. V lost 8 bases and J 8 bases, leaving 12 bases between the germline ends. CDR3 length: 11 residues. CDR3 sequence: CASGGNRGYTF. CDR3 DNA: TGCGCCAGCGGGGGAAACCGGGGCTACACCTTC.